This TCR beta chain derives from a study of blood T cell repertoires in COVID-19. The V gene end was trimmed by 5 bases and the J gene end by 2 bases; junction bases not matched to a gene: 8. Germline V lookup: CDR1 SGHTA, CDR2 FQGNSA. CDR3 length equals 16 residues. The assay was immunoSEQ multiplex PCR, and TCRdb's table has in-frame clones only and misses some. The sample contains fewer than 15,000 clones, around 74% of which appear only once. Sequences were obtained from peripheral blood. The chain combines TRBV7-2 with TRBJ2-5; TRBD2 matches 10 bases. The origin of this receptor is an elderly woman with acute or convalescent COVID-19. The CDR3 region has the DNA TGTGCCAGCAGCCTATGGCGAGCGGGGGGGCAAGAGACCCAGTACTTC. Translating it yields CASSLWRAGGQETQYF.